The 8 T cell receptor beta chains in this list originate from one sample, sequenced in a study of cytomegalovirus exposure and HLA in healthy donors. PCR involved 60 Vbeta and 13 Jbeta primers. Repertoires were generated with immunoSEQ multiplex PCR, while TCRdb's copy carries only in-frame clones and drops some. The sample records 100,000 or so clones, around 80% being singletons. The sequenced material came from PBMCs. The source of these receptors is a man aged 35 to 55 in good health and CMV-seronegative.

The V call is TRBV6-4, the J call TRBJ2-1, with TRBD2 matching 8 bases. Germline V gene lookup returns CDR1 MRHNA and CDR2 SNTAGT. Unmatched junction bases numbered 9, after V lost 6 bases and J lost 5 bases. The CDR3 covers 15 residues. The CDR3 sequence: CASSANGGANNEQFF. CDR3 in DNA: TGTGCCAGCAGCGCAAACGGGGGGGCTAACAATGAGCAGTTCTTC.

The V call is TRBV6-5, the J call TRBJ1-2; 8 bases fit TRBD1. The CDR3 loop spans 12 amino acids. Per germline, CDR1 MNHEY and CDR2 SVGAGI. J lost 8 bases, V lost 7 bases, and 6 bases had no gene match. The CDR3 nucleotides read TGTGCCAGCAACGGCAGGGGGCAAGGCTACACCTTC. Protein: CASNGRGQGYTF.

The chain combines TRBV5-6 with TRBJ2-3, with a weak D call TRBD2 (6 bases). Germline CDR1 is SGHDT and CDR2 is YYEEEE. CDR3 length: 15 amino acids. With 3 bases removed from V and 1 base from J, the gap between germline ends came to 12 bases. In DNA form, the CDR3 reads TGTGCCAGCAGCTCCGGGACGGGGGGCACAGATACGCAGTATTTT. This translates into CASSSGTGGTDTQYF.

V is TRBV11-1 and J is TRBJ2-5, with 15 bases lining up with TRBD2. This CDR3 spans 18 amino acids. Germline assignment: CDR1 SGHAT and CDR2 FQDESV (reference sequence). With 4 bases clipped from V and 0 bases from J, the junction kept 6 bases outside the gene matches. CDR3 sequence: CASSSGTSGGMYQETQYF. The CDR3 coding sequence is TGTGCCAGCAGCTCGGGGACTAGCGGGGGGATGTACCAAGAGACCCAGTACTTC.

This CDR3 reads CASSPTVPGELFF. DNA of the CDR3: TGTGCCAGCAGCCCGACAGTGCCCGGGGAGCTGTTTTTT. The chain recombines TRBV7-7 with TRBJ2-2, with a weak D call TRBD1 (5 bases). The CDR3 has 13 amino acids. V was shortened by 5 bases and J by 6 bases, with 10 bases between the two germline ends. Germline CDR1 is SSHAT and CDR2 is FNYEAQ (reference sequence).

This clone has a handful of counts. This chain links TRBV6-6 with TRBJ2-7, with D possibly being TRBD2 (7 bases). Germline V CDR1 and CDR2: MNHNY, SVGAGI (reference sequence). The ends were cut back, 2 bases at V and 3 bases at J, with 17 bases in the middle. CDR3 size: 16 residues. The CDR3 DNA is TGTGCCAGCAGTTACCCGAAGGGGGGGGTGGACTACGAGCAGTACTTC. Amino acid sequence: CASSYPKGGVDYEQYF.

The J gene is TRBJ1-5, the V gene TRBV5-4; 8 positions agree with TRBD1. The CDR3 has 15 amino acids. Unmatched junction bases numbered 5, after V lost 0 bases and J lost 6 bases. CDR1 and CDR2 from the germline V gene are SGHNT and YYREEE (reference sequence). The DNA for the CDR3 is TGTGCCAGCAGCTTGGACAGGGGGAACGGTCAGCCCCAGCATTTT. Protein: CASSLDRGNGQPQHF.

The J gene is TRBJ2-2, the V gene TRBV7-9; the match to TRBD1 covers 7 bases. The CDR3 runs 17 residues. V shed 2 bases, J shed 1 base, and the junction held 7 bases outside the gene matches. Germline V gene lookup returns CDR1 SEHNR and CDR2 FQNEAQ (reference sequence). The CDR3 region has the DNA TGTGCCAGCAGCTTAACTTTAGGGGGCCTGAACACCGGGGAGCTGTTTTTT. Protein sequence: CASSLTLGGLNTGELFF.